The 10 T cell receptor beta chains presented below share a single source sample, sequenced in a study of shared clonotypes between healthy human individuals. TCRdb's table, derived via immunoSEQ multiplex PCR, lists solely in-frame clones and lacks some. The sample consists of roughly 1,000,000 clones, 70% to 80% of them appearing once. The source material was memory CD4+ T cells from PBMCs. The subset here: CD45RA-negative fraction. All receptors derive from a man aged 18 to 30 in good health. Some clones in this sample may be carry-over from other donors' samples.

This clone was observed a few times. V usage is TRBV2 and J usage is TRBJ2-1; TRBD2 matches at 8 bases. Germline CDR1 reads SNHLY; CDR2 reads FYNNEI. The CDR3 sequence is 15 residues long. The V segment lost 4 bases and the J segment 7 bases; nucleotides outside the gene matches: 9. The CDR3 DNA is TGTGCCAGCAGTGCCTCGGCGGGAGGTCGGAATGAGCAGTTCTTC. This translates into CASSASAGGRNEQFF.

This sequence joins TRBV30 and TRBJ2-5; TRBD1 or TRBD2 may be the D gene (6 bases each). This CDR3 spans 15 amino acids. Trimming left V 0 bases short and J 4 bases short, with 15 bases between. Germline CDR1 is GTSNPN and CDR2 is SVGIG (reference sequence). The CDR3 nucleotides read TGTGCCTGGAGTGTATGGCCGGGGGCCGGAGAGACCCAGTACTTC. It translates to CAWSVWPGAGETQYF.

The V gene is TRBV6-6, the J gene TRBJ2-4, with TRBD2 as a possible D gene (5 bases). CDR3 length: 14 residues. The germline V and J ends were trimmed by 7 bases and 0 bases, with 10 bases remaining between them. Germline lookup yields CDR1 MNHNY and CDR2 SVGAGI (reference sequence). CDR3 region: CASIEGLAKNIQYF. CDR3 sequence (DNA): TGTGCCAGCATCGAGGGTTTAGCCAAAAACATTCAGTACTTC.

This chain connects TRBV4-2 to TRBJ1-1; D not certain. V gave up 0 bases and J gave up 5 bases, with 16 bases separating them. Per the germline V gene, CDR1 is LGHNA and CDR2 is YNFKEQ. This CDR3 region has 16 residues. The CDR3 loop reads CASSQERIGKWTEAFF. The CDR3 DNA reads TGTGCCAGCAGCCAAGAAAGGATAGGGAAGTGGACTGAAGCTTTCTTT.

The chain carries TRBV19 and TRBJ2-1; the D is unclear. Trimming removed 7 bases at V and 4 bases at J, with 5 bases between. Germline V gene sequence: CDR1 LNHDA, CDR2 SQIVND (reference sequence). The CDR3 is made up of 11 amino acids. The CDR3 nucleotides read TGTGCCAGTAATTATTACAATGAGCAGTTCTTC. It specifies CASNYYNEQFF.

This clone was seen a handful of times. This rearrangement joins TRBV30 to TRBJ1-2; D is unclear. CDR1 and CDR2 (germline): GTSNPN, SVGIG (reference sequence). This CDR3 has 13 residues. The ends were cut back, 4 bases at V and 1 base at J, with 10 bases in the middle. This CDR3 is CAWNLGDNYGYTF. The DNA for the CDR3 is TGTGCCTGGAATCTTGGGGATAACTATGGCTACACCTTC.

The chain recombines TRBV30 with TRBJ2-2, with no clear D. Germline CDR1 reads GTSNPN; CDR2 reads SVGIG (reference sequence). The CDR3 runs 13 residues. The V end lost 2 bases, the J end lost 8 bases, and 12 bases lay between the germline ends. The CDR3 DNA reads TGTGCCTGGAGTCCCAATCTGTCGGGGGAGCTGTTTTTT. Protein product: CAWSPNLSGELFF.

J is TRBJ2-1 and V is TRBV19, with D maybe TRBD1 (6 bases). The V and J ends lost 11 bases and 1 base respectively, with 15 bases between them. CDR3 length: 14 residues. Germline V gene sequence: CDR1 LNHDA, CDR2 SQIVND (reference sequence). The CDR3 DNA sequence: TGTGCCGCCTCGGGACACCTATCCTACAATGAGCAGTTCTTC. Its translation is CAASGHLSYNEQFF.

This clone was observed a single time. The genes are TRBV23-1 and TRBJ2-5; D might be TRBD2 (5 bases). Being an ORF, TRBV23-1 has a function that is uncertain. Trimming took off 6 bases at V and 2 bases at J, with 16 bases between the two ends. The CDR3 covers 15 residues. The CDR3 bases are TGCGCCAGCAGGCAAGAACGGGATTGTCAAGAGACCCAGTACTTC. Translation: CASRQERDCQETQYF.

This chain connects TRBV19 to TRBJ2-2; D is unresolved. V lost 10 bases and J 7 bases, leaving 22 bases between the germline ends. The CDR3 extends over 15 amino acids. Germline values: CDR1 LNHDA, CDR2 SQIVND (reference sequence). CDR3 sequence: CATNARVATIGELFF. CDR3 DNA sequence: TGTGCCACTAACGCCCGGGTCGCCACCATCGGGGAGCTGTTTTTT.